This T cell receptor beta chain was identified in a study of cytomegalovirus exposure and HLA in healthy donors. General study results and limits: Altogether, 160 or so TCR beta chains were recorded as cytomegalovirus-associated. A few CMV-associated chains were confirmed in vitro to be specific for CMV antigens. The tendency of first-cohort TCR clusters to co-occur in the 120 validation repertoires was identified by a subsequent analysis.

Data came from immunoSEQ multiplex PCR; TCRdb stores just in-frame clones and leaves some out. The data show approximately 110,000 clones, approximately 86% seen once. Germline V lookup: CDR1 SGHAT, CDR2 FQNNGV. The CDR3 has 15 amino acids. V was pared by 5 bases and J by 6 bases, with 19 bases between. With regard to this clone: Its antigen is as yet unknown.

Separate from the roughly 670-subject first cohort, the roughly 110-subject validation cohort was the one that the donors belonged to. This rearrangement joins TRBV11-2 to TRBJ1-1; D perhaps matches TRBD1 (5 bases). The clonotype originates from a woman aged 18 to 35 in good health and CMV-seropositive. Specimen: PBMCs. CDR3 DNA sequence: TGTGCCAGCAGCACTCCACATCGGGGGTTCGCTGAAGCTTTCTTT. Protein sequence: CASSTPHRGFAEAFF.